This record covers a single T cell receptor (beta chain). This receptor's antigen is unknown. It has no much larger one-base neighbor in the sample; base qualities were not kept. The data derive from a study of T cell responses to AZD1222 COVID-19 vaccine (dated by TCRdb to the early 2020s). Background on the whole study: A total of 230 to 250 trial participants underwent TCR sequencing, of whom roughly 210 had received two doses of AZD1222 and 26 had received two doses of the MenACWY control vaccine. Trial participants were enrolled into age subgroups of 18-55, 56-69 and 70-plus years, which contained around 140, 26 and 57 TCR-sequenced participants, respectively.

The sample's time point label, decoded: about 28 days (+/-7) after the second vaccine dose. AZD1222 recipients with second doses at about 4 weeks or about 12 weeks were pooled, because spike-specific TCR depth and breadth did not differ between schedules. The vaccinee samples were drawn from two UK trials, COV001 and COV002, one of which was a single-blind randomized controlled phase 2/3 trial testing AZD1222 (ChAdOx1 nCoV-19) in healthy adults. For TCRbeta chain sequencing, PBMC samples from trial participants were taken at day 0 and at day 28 after the second dose. The CDR3 regions of human TCRbeta chains were analyzed by immunosequencing. From the authors' description of their analysis: TCRs in the repertoires were matched against a reference library of SARS-CoV-2-specific TCRs that had been generated with the MIRA antigen-specificity platform. Breadth was defined as the fraction of unique TCRs that were SARS-CoV-2-associated. Depth was defined as the fraction of total T cells that were SARS-CoV-2-associated. Using the MIRA data, each spike-specific TCR was mapped to the spike region that the TCR reacts to and placed in a CD4 or CD8 class. Log10-transformed breadth and depth values were compared by one-way ANOVA with Sidak's multiple comparisons tests. Entries here come from immuneACCESS through TCRdb and include only in-frame sequences with V and J called. Some clones fail to appear in such tables; in the studies checked, an unresolved V gene covers under half of the shortfall, and the cause of the remainder is unknown. From that table come the V and J calls and clone size; the DNA was used to work out D and trimming. The sample yields about 150,000 clones; about nine tenths were counted once. In total, the top ten clones hold about 6% of the sample.

The junction carries 17 bases between V and J, which are trimmed by 8 bases and 6 bases respectively. Reading the germline V gene gives CDR1 LGHNT and CDR2 FRNRAP. The CDR3 measures 13 amino acids from cysteine to phenylalanine. The DNA shown is the 39-base CDR3, in frame from base 1. On the study overall, not on this receptor specifically: Because no day 14 peak-response samples were available, the repertoires could be characterized only after the peak T cell response. In the small 56-69-year group, the increase in depth fell short of significance, most likely because of low power. Vaccine-associated CD4 TCRs spanned the whole spike protein, with dominant responses in regions 160-218 and 743-854. Nearly half of unique spike-specific TCRs reportedly recognized epitopes outside regions mutated in the B.1.351 and B.1.1.7 variants. Only 5 to 7 AZD1222 recipients were SARS-CoV-2 seropositive at baseline, limiting conclusions about previously exposed vaccinees. A significant rise in spike-specific TCR breadth and depth was observed after two AZD1222 doses relative to day 0 and relative to MenACWY recipients. Participants were mostly white British, with more females than males. The authors suggested clonal diversity may have been underestimated.

The chain was built from TRBV12-5 and TRBJ2-7; the D gene is perhaps TRBD2, on 6 matching bases. Specimen: peripheral blood, collected 28 days after the second AZD1222 dose. The sequence came from an adult who received the AZD1222 COVID-19 vaccine. The CDR3 has the sequence CASTPGGFSEQYF. The DNA reads as follows: TGTGCTAGTACCCCCGGGGGATTCTCCGAGCAGTACTTC.